The 22 T cell receptor beta chains in this list originate from one sample, sequenced in a study of neurological immune-mediated disorders. From the 5' RACE reads, TCRdb called clonotypes with MiXCR, one entry per CDR3 protein. The repertoire holds roughly 44,000 distinct CDR3 sequences, with under 6.5% as singletons. The sample taken for sequencing was CD4+ T cells from blood. Source of these receptors: a woman aged 35 to 49 in good health.

The table lists this clonotype with many counts. V and J are TRBV10-3 and TRBJ2-1; TRBD2 is a possible D gene (6 bases). The V end was cut by 6 bases, the J end by 10 bases, with 10 bases between. The germline gives CDR1 ENHRY, CDR2 SYGVKD. The CDR3 sequence is 11 residues long. CDR3 DNA sequence: TGTGCCATCAGCGGGGAGGAAGAGCAGTTCTTC. Residues: CAISGEEEQFF.

This clonotype was picked up many times. The chain recombines TRBV28 with TRBJ2-7; TRBD1 aligns across 8 bases. The CDR3 is 13 amino acids. Germline V gives CDR1 MDHEN, CDR2 SYDVKM. V gave up 1 base and J gave up 6 bases; unmatched junction bases: 2. The CDR3 nucleotides read TGTGCCAGCAGTTTATTTGGGACAGGCGAGCAGTACTTC. Translating gives CASSLFGTGEQYF.

This clonotype was detected ten times or more. The genes are TRBV28 and TRBJ2-4; 9 positions agree with TRBD2. CDR3 size: 15 residues. V lost 4 bases to trimming and J lost 8 bases; unmatched junction nucleotides: 9. The germline V gene encodes CDR1 MDHEN and CDR2 SYDVKM. This chain's CDR3 is CASSSTSGGRDIQYF. CDR3 sequence (DNA): TGTGCCAGCAGTTCGACTAGCGGTGGGCGGGACATTCAGTACTTC.

This clonotype was recorded at least ten times. This chain connects TRBV21-1 to TRBJ2-1; TRBD2 is taken as the D call from the table, unchecked against the DNA. TRBV21-1 is a known pseudogene. This CDR3 spans 24 amino acids. Here the CDR3 DNA reads TGTGCCAGCAGCAAACCGGAGGGGGCGCAGAAGACTAGCGGGAGGGCCCACTCCTACAATGAGCAGTTCTTC. Amino acids: CASSKPEGAQKTSGRAHSYNEQFF.

This clonotype was seen repeatedly, ten times or more. This sequence joins TRBV12-3 or TRBV12-4 and TRBJ2-1; 7 nucleotides line up with TRBD1. With V trimmed by 6 bases and J by 6 bases, 11 bases remained unmatched. CDR3 length equals 15 residues. The CDR3 loop reads CASSPQGSPLNEQFF. In nucleotides, the CDR3 is TGTGCCAGCAGCCCACAGGGGTCCCCTCTCAATGAGCAGTTCTTC.

Many counts were recorded for this clonotype. The CDR3 region has the DNA TGTGCCAGCAGCTTGGCCGGGGTACATGAGCAGTTCTTC. This encodes CASSLAGVHEQFF. The chain recombines TRBV5-8 with TRBJ2-1; possible D gene TRBD2, 5 bases. The CDR3 spans 13 residues. Trimming left V 0 bases short and J 8 bases short, with 9 bases between. The germline gives CDR1 SGHTS, CDR2 YDEGEE.

The chain couples TRBV7-7 to TRBJ2-1, with D possibly TRBD2 on 5 matching bases. The V end was cut by 4 bases, the J end by 7 bases, with 11 bases between. The CDR3 has 13 residues. CDR1 and CDR2 from the germline V gene are SSHAT and FNYEAQ (reference sequence). The chain's CDR3 is CASSSAPGNEQFF. The CDR3 nucleotides read TGTGCCAGCAGCTCAGCCCCGGGAAATGAGCAGTTCTTC.

At least ten counts were recorded for this clonotype. The chain recombines TRBV28 with TRBJ1-4, with D hard to call. The CDR3 sequence is 14 residues long. V lost 2 bases and J lost 4, with 8 bases in between. Germline-derived CDR1 and CDR2 are MDHEN and SYDVKM. This chain's CDR3 is CASSLEGLNEKLFF. The CDR3 nucleotides are TGTGCCAGCAGTTTAGAGGGCCTTAATGAAAAACTGTTTTTT.

In its sample, this clonotype was seen many times. This chain uses TRBV3-1 with TRBJ1-1, with a weak D call TRBD1 (5 bases). The CDR3 consists of 12 residues. CDR1 and CDR2 from the germline V gene are LGHDT and YNNKEL (reference sequence). Trimming pared 3 bases from V and 7 bases from J, leaving 9 bases between. The CDR3 sequence: CASSHWGFEAFF. CDR3 bases: TGTGCCAGCAGCCATTGGGGCTTTGAAGCTTTCTTT.

This clonotype was seen repeatedly, ten times or more. The genes are TRBV7-9 and TRBJ1-5, with D unclear. V dropped 5 bases and J dropped 0 bases, with 14 bases sitting between them. The CDR3 consists of 16 residues. Germline assignment: CDR1 SEHNR and CDR2 FQNEAQ (reference sequence). CDR3 DNA: TGTGCCAGCAGCGGCTCATGGGGTTATAGCAATCAGCCCCAGCATTTT. This encodes CASSGSWGYSNQPQHF.

Ten or more counts support this clonotype. The gene calls are TRBV20-1 and TRBJ2-1; 10 bases map to TRBD1. Germline V gives CDR1 DFQATT, CDR2 SNEGSKA (reference sequence). The V segment lost 5 bases and the J segment 1 base; nucleotides outside the gene matches: 11. This CDR3 comprises 17 residues. The CDR3: CSALDRGRTGSYNEQFF. CDR3 bases: TGCAGTGCTTTAGACAGGGGGCGAACCGGGTCCTACAATGAGCAGTTCTTC.

This clonotype was found many times. The gene calls are TRBV5-1 and TRBJ2-3, with TRBD2 matching over 12 bases. From germline, CDR1 is SGHRS and CDR2 YFSETQ. V shed 9 bases and J 0 bases; nucleotides not matched to a gene: 5. CDR3 length: 15 amino acids. The DNA of the CDR3 is TGCGCCACAAGGACTAGCGGGGCAAGCACAGATACGCAGTATTTT. The encoded protein is CATRTSGASTDTQYF. The variable domain in full, with the rest retrieved from reference TRBV5-1 and TRBJ2-3, is KAGVTQTPRYLIKTRGQQVTLSCSPISGHRSVSWYQQTPGQGLQFLFEYFSETQRNKGNFPGRFSGRQFSNSRSEMNVSTLELGDSALYLCATRTSGASTDTQYFGPGTRLTVL.

This clonotype has a count of ten or more. The V call is TRBV14, the J call TRBJ1-1, with unresolved D. The V gene lost 4 bases and the J gene lost 1 base, with 7 bases spanning the gap. This CDR3 is built from 13 residues. The germline V gene has CDR1 SGHDN and CDR2 FVKESK. The CDR3 sequence is CASSRTANTEAFF. Here the CDR3 DNA reads TGTGCCAGCAGCCGAACAGCGAACACTGAAGCTTTCTTT. The whole variable domain, filled in from reference TRBV14 and TRBJ1-1, reads EAGVTQFPSHSVIEKGQTVTLRCDPISGHDNLYWYRRVMGKEIKFLLHFVKESKQDESGMPNNRFLAERTGGTYSTLKVQPAELEDSGVYFCASSRTANTEAFFGQGTRLTVV.

This clonotype appeared many times. V gene TRBV5-1 combines with J gene TRBJ2-3; 7 nucleotides agree with TRBD2. Germline V CDR1 and CDR2: SGHRS, YFSETQ. The CDR3 consists of 16 residues. V shed 3 bases, J shed 3 bases, and the junction held 10 bases outside the gene matches. The chain's CDR3 is CASSSGSSGKTDTQYF. Written as DNA, the CDR3 is TGCGCCAGCAGCTCGGGGTCTAGCGGAAAGACAGATACGCAGTATTTT.

This clonotype was seen ten or more times. The chain couples TRBV5-1 to TRBJ2-2, with 13 bases lining up with TRBD2. V shed 3 bases and J 5 bases; nucleotides not matched to a gene: 4. Germline loops: CDR1 SGHRS, CDR2 YFSETQ. This CDR3 comprises 16 residues. This CDR3 is CASSWTSGGLTGELFF. The CDR3 nucleotides are TGCGCCAGCAGCTGGACTAGCGGGGGATTAACCGGGGAGCTGTTTTTT. The whole variable domain, remainder taken from reference TRBV5-1 and TRBJ2-2, is KAGVTQTPRYLIKTRGQQVTLSCSPISGHRSVSWYQQTPGQGLQFLFEYFSETQRNKGNFPGRFSGRQFSNSRSEMNVSTLELGDSALYLCASSWTSGGLTGELFFGEGSRLTVL.

This clonotype was recorded many times. The V and J genes are TRBV7-8 and TRBJ2-7; 9 nucleotides match TRBD2. Trimming took 8 bases from V and 4 from J; bases not matched to a gene: 6. Looked up from germline, CDR1 is SGHVS and CDR2 is FQNEAQ. The CDR3 runs 13 residues. CDR3 residues: CASQVAGAYEQYF. CDR3 in DNA: TGTGCCAGCCAGGTAGCGGGAGCTTACGAGCAGTACTTC.

This clonotype was recorded many times. This rearrangement joins TRBV25-1 to TRBJ2-2, with 9 bases fitting TRBD2. V shed 5 bases, J shed 7 bases, and the junction held 11 bases outside the gene matches. Per germline, CDR1 MGHDK and CDR2 SYGVNS. The CDR3 runs 16 residues. Written as DNA, the CDR3 is TGTGCCAGCAGTAGGCCCGCGGGAGGGTCGGGCGGGGAGCTGTTTTTT. Its translation is CASSRPAGGSGGELFF.

This clonotype was seen repeatedly, ten times or more. The V call is TRBV11-3, the J call TRBJ2-1; 8 bases map to TRBD1. CDR3 size: 11 residues. Germline lookup yields CDR1 SGHNT and CDR2 YENEEA. J gave up 15 bases and V 4 bases, and 5 bases lay outside the gene matches. CDR3 protein: CASSYRDRLFF. The DNA for the CDR3 is TGTGCCAGCAGCTACCGGGACAGGTTGTTCTTC.

This clonotype appeared many times. The CDR3 loop reads CASSLTLAGEYEQYF. The CDR3 coding sequence is TGTGCCAGCAGCTTGACACTAGCGGGAGAGTACGAGCAGTACTTC. The genes are TRBV7-8 and TRBJ2-7; 11 bases map to TRBD2. The germline V gene has CDR1 SGHVS and CDR2 FQNEAQ. The CDR3 sequence is 15 residues long. Trimming cost V 3 bases and J 4 bases; bases outside gene matches: 5.

This clonotype was found many times. The chain joins TRBV7-9 to TRBJ2-3; no firm D call. The CDR3 covers 12 residues. Germline V gives CDR1 SEHNR, CDR2 FQNEAQ (reference sequence). Trimming removed 5 bases at V and 9 bases at J, with 12 bases between. The CDR3 DNA reads TGTGCCAGCAGCCAGGAAGGGCTAACGCAGTATTTT. This sequence encodes CASSQEGLTQYF.

This clonotype occurred many times. The CDR3 coding sequence is TGTGCCAGCAGTGAATACGACCGTAACACTGAAGCTTTCTTT. It codes for CASSEYDRNTEAFF. This sequence joins TRBV25-1 and TRBJ1-1; D remains ambiguous. Germline V CDR1 and CDR2: MGHDK, SYGVNS. The germline V and J ends were trimmed by 0 bases and 2 bases, with 7 bases remaining between them. This CDR3 spans 14 amino acids.

This clonotype was counted many times. The rearrangement uses TRBV28 and TRBJ1-5; the match to TRBD1 covers 8 bases. The CDR3 has 16 amino acids. Germline-derived CDR1 and CDR2 are MDHEN and SYDVKM. With 5 bases clipped from V and 0 bases from J, the junction kept 6 bases outside the gene matches. CDR3 in DNA: TGTGCCAGCAGTCCTACAGGGGGGTATAGCAATCAGCCCCAGCATTTT. Its protein is CASSPTGGYSNQPQHF.